This T cell receptor (beta chain) originates from a study of CD8 T cells in Susac syndrome (dated by TCRdb to about 2019). Study-level background: The study used repertoire sequencing to test whether antigen drove CD8+ T cell activation and differentiation in Susac syndrome. Overall study results and their limits: The number of individuals in the TCR sequencing and HLA analysis was recognized as being relatively small.

The CDR3 numbers 16 residues from cysteine through phenylalanine. Solely the CDR3 DNA is kept, with 48 bases framed from the first base. From a lookup of the germline V gene (reference sequence), CDR1 and CDR2 are LNHDA and SQIVND. Deletion took 1 base off V and 3 bases off J, with a span of 13 bases between the germline ends. Peripheral blood CD8+ and CD4+ T cells from healthy donors, Susac syndrome patients and multiple sclerosis patients were profiled by high-throughput TCR beta sequencing. Healthy donors were age- and sex-matched controls. Bulk CD8+ and CD4+ T cells were purified by magnetic negative isolation, while CD8+ TEMRA cells were enriched using FACS. Blood was drawn into EDTA tubes, processed within 24 hours, and PBMCs were isolated by density gradient centrifugation. PBMCs intended for TCR sequencing were cryopreserved in liquid nitrogen and thawed later in a water bath at 37 degrees C. The sorted or isolated CD4+, CD8+ and CD8+ TEMRA cells had a purity of 90% or higher.

Turning to this clonotype: The specificity of this receptor is unknown. Per-nucleotide qualities are absent, and no much larger clonotype sits a single base away.

RNA was extracted using the RNeasy kit, and about 0.5 to 1 microgram was reverse transcribed with random hexamers. The immunoSEQ multiplex PCR assay, which covers 54 Vbeta and 13 Jbeta segments, was used to amplify TCR beta CDR3 regions. PCR amplification bias was corrected by using a synthetic template baseline for primer optimization and computational correction. On the study's bioinformatics: Only productive sequences were kept, with reads annotated to V, D and J genes according to IMGT and analyzed in immunoSEQ Analyzer. Clonality was calculated as one minus the Shannon entropy normalized by log2 of the number of productive unique sequences. For each patient and control, public and private clones were evaluated among the 100 most prevalent clones. Clones were defined as Susac-specific when absent from the healthy and MS cohorts, from approximately 1,100 published viral clones and from other ImmuneACCESS disease sequences. TCRdb reprocessed the public reads (quality trimming at Q25 with fastp, clone calling with MiXCR) and kept in-frame beta chains. Each entry merges the rows of one CDR3 protein and shows their most common DNA and genes. V and J calls and clone size were set by TCRdb, not the authors. Recorded for this sample are around 190,000 distinct CDR3 sequences; 90% to 95% of them occurred a single time. The biggest ten clones account for 0.1% of the sample.

The specimen was CD4+ T cells from PBMCs. The receptor chain draws on TRBV19 and TRBJ1-5, with TRBD1 as a weak D call on 6 bases. The TCR originated in a human donor in good health. The CDR3 reads as follows: CASSIGQGFNNQPQHF. The DNA sequence follows: TGTGCCAGTAGTATAGGGCAGGGGTTTAACAATCAGCCCCAGCATTTT.